These T cell receptor beta chains were read from a single sample in a study of molecular identifiers for immune sequencing clone quantification. TCRdb reanalysed the PCR reads using MiXCR and keeps one entry per CDR3 protein. The sample consists of about 39,000 distinct CDR3 sequences, approximately 18% of them appearing once. The material sequenced was naive CD8+ T cells from blood, with Jurkat cell RNA spiked in. The receptors shown here come from a human donor in good health. Some libraries in this study had Jurkat cell RNA spiked in. Each CDR3 is given with its conserved first and last residue. D genes are given only for firm matches. Clone size is not always given. Where it is, it says once, few, many or a class for expanded clones.

J gene: TRBJ2-3; V gene: TRBV18; clone size: many; D gene: TRBD1; CDR3 protein: CASSRTGSTDTQYF; CDR3 DNA: TGTGCCAGCAGTAGGACAGGGTCCACAGATACGCAGTATTTT
J gene: TRBJ2-1; V gene: TRBV19; clone size: few; D gene: TRBD2; CDR3 protein: CASSSGSSYNEQFF; CDR3 DNA: TGTGCCAGTAGTAGCGGGAGCTCCTACAATGAGCAGTTCTTC
J gene: TRBJ2-6; V gene: TRBV4-1; clone size: many; D gene: TRBD2; CDR3 protein: CASSQYPSLAELSGANVLTF; CDR3 DNA: TGCGCCAGCAGCCAATACCCTAGCCTAGCGGAACTCTCTGGGGCCAACGTCCTGACTTTC
J gene: TRBJ2-4; V gene: TRBV3-1; clone size: .; D gene: .; CDR3 protein: CASSQGLAGGWTKNIQYF; CDR3 DNA: TGTGCCAGCAGCCAAGGGCTCGCAGGAGGATGGACCAAAAACATTCAGTACTTC
J gene: TRBJ2-2; V gene: TRBV20-1; clone size: many; D gene: TRBD2; CDR3 protein: CSARDRTSGTTGELFF; CDR3 DNA: TGCAGTGCCCGAGACAGGACTAGCGGGACCACCGGGGAGCTGTTTTTT
J gene: TRBJ2-7; V gene: TRBV28; clone size: .; D gene: .; CDR3 protein: CASSFLTSTYEQYF; CDR3 DNA: TGTGCCAGCAGTTTCTTGACTAGTACCTACGAGCAGTACTTC
J gene: TRBJ2-5; V gene: TRBV29-1; clone size: .; D gene: TRBD2; CDR3 protein: CSVEKPVLAGGIVETQYF; CDR3 DNA: TGCAGCGTTGAAAAACCCGTTCTAGCGGGAGGGATCGTTGAGACCCAGTACTTC
J gene: TRBJ2-1; V gene: TRBV5-1; clone size: few; D gene: TRBD2; CDR3 protein: CASSAWTSGSSYNEQFF; CDR3 DNA: TGCGCCAGCAGCGCGTGGACTAGCGGGAGCTCCTACAATGAGCAGTTCTTC
J gene: TRBJ2-1; V gene: TRBV6-2/TRBV6-3; clone size: many; D gene: TRBD2; CDR3 protein: CASSYSLLAGVYNEQFF; CDR3 DNA: TGTGCCAGCAGTTACTCCCTTCTAGCGGGAGTTTACAATGAGCAGTTCTTC
J gene: TRBJ1-5; V gene: TRBV20-1; clone size: many; D gene: .; CDR3 protein: CSARGGLSNQPQHF; CDR3 DNA: TGCAGTGCTAGGGGGGGGTTGAGCAATCAGCCCCAGCATTTT
J gene: TRBJ1-5; V gene: TRBV21-1; clone size: many; D gene: .; CDR3 protein: CASSKLSQGGNQPQHF; CDR3 DNA: TGTGCCAGCAGCAAACTGTCTCAGGGTGGCAATCAGCCCCAGCATTTT
J gene: TRBJ2-3; V gene: TRBV7-2; clone size: many; D gene: .; CDR3 protein: CASKGTDTQYF; CDR3 DNA: TGTGCCAGCAAAGGAACAGATACGCAGTATTTT
J gene: TRBJ2-7; V gene: TRBV14; clone size: .; D gene: TRBD2; CDR3 protein: CASSPLAGGPYEQYF; CDR3 DNA: TGTGCCAGCAGCCCATTAGCGGGAGGACCCTACGAGCAGTACTTC
J gene: TRBJ2-3; V gene: TRBV28; clone size: many; D gene: .; CDR3 protein: CATIQGSTDTQYF; CDR3 DNA: TGTGCCACCATACAGGGAAGCACAGATACGCAGTATTTT
J gene: TRBJ2-7; V gene: TRBV24-1; clone size: .; D gene: .; CDR3 protein: CATSDVNRDEQYF; CDR3 DNA: TGTGCCACCAGTGACGTTAACAGGGACGAGCAGTACTTC
J gene: TRBJ1-2; V gene: TRBV2; clone size: many; D gene: .; CDR3 protein: CASSAPWEGGLNYGYTF; CDR3 DNA: TGTGCCAGCAGTGCGCCGTGGGAAGGCGGCCTTAACTATGGCTACACCTTC
J gene: TRBJ2-1; V gene: TRBV29-1; clone size: many; D gene: .; CDR3 protein: CSVAPSSYNEQFF; CDR3 DNA: TGCAGCGTTGCCCCGAGCTCCTACAATGAGCAGTTCTTC
J gene: TRBJ2-1; V gene: TRBV27; clone size: .; D gene: .; CDR3 protein: CAGSLVMVSNEQFF; CDR3 DNA: TGTGCCGGCAGTTTAGTGATGGTTAGCAATGAGCAGTTCTTC
J gene: TRBJ2-7; V gene: TRBV28; clone size: many; D gene: .; CDR3 protein: CASSFQTIRYEQYF; CDR3 DNA: TGTGCCAGCAGTTTCCAGACTATTCGCTACGAGCAGTACTTC
J gene: TRBJ2-7; V gene: TRBV15; clone size: many; D gene: TRBD1; CDR3 protein: CATSRARGPYEQYF; CDR3 DNA: TGTGCCACCAGCAGAGCTAGGGGGCCCTACGAGCAGTACTTC
J gene: TRBJ2-3; V gene: TRBV13; clone size: many; D gene: .; CDR3 protein: CASSTKDTQYF; CDR3 DNA: TGTGCCAGCAGCACCAAAGATACGCAGTATTTT